This T cell receptor (beta chain) was retrieved from a study of blood T cell repertoires in COVID-19. Study context: From the United States, Italy and Spain came samples of acute and convalescent COVID-19. The analysed material was cDNA or gDNA that came from T cells, B-cell-depleted T cells, or PBMCs.

Original processing methods: Scientists estimated how many nucleated cells there were by amplifying reference gene primers. Sequencing was performed with immunoSEQ multiplex PCR; in TCRdb, only in-frame clones are kept and a portion is missing. D and trimming come from the DNA, and the V and J calls and clone size come from that table. Of about 70,000 clones listed, 85% are singletons. Germline V lookup: CDR1 SNHLY, CDR2 FYNNEI. CDR3 size: 14 residues. V lost 5 bases, J lost 4 bases, and 12 bases lay in between. The chain uses TRBV2 and TRBJ2-1, with D tentatively TRBD1 (5 bases). Sequencing was done on a sample of peripheral blood. This sequence originates from a man older than 75 with acute or convalescent COVID-19. CDR3 sequence (DNA): TGTGCCAGCAGTTCAGGGAATCAGTACAATGAGCAGTTCTTC. Its protein product is CASSSGNQYNEQFF.